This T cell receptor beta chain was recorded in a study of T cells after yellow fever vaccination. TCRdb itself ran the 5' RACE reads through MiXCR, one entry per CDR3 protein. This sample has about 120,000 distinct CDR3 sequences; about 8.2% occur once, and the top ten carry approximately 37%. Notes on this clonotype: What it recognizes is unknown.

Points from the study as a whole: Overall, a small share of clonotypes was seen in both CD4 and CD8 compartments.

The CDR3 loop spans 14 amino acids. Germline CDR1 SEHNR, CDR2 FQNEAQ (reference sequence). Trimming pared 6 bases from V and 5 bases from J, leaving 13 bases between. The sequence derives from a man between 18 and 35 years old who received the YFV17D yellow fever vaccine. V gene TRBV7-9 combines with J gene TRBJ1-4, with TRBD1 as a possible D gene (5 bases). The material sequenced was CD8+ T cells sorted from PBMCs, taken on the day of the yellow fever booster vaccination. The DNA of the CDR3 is TGTGCCAGCAGGGACTCGGGGCCCAATGAAAAACTGTTTTTT. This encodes CASRDSGPNEKLFF.